The next 18 T cell receptor beta chains were all read from a single sample in a study of cytomegalovirus exposure and HLA in healthy donors. 13 Jbeta primers and 60 Vbeta primers were used for the PCR. The repertoire was sequenced with immunoSEQ multiplex PCR; TCRdb's copy has only in-frame clones and lacks some. Its listing shows tens of thousands of clones. Sample: PBMCs. All receptors derive from a man in his forties in good health and CMV-seronegative.

The chain combines TRBV9 with TRBJ1-1, with TRBD1 identical over 7 bases. V shed 3 bases and J 4 bases; nucleotides not matched to a gene: 12. Germline V gene sequence: CDR1 SGDLS, CDR2 YYNGEE. The CDR3 loop spans 16 amino acids. This chain's CDR3 is CASSALRQGRSTEAFF. The CDR3 bases are TGTGCCAGCAGCGCTCTCCGACAGGGAAGAAGCACTGAAGCTTTCTTT.

The V call is TRBV6-5, the J call TRBJ2-4; 10 bases agree with TRBD2. The CDR3 is 15 amino acids. Per the germline V gene, CDR1 is MNHEY and CDR2 is SVGAGI. Trimming at V came to 4 bases and at J to 8 bases, leaving 8 bases not matched to a gene. CDR3 loop: CASSSLAGAWDIQYF. CDR3 sequence (DNA): TGTGCCAGCAGTTCTCTAGCGGGGGCTTGGGACATTCAGTACTTC.

The chain carries TRBV27 and TRBJ2-7, with 7 bases matching TRBD1. The CDR3 has 16 amino acids. CDR1 MNHEY and CDR2 SMNVEV come from the germline V gene (reference sequence). With V trimmed by 5 bases and J by 0 bases, 10 bases remained unmatched. The CDR3 loop reads CASSTKTGYYSYEQYF. The CDR3 nucleotides read TGTGCCAGCAGTACGAAGACAGGGTACTACTCCTACGAGCAGTACTTC.

This chain connects TRBV30 to TRBJ1-2; tentative D call: TRBD1 (5 bases). The V end was cut by 0 bases, the J end by 10 bases, with 15 bases between. CDR1 is GTSNPN and CDR2 is SVGIG in the germline V gene (reference sequence). The CDR3 is 13 residues long. This CDR3 reads CAWSVPVGRDYTF. In DNA, the CDR3 is TGTGCCTGGAGTGTACCGGTGGGGCGCGACTACACCTTC. The entire variable domain, with the rest obtained from reference TRBV30 and TRBJ1-2, is as follows: SQTIHQWPATLVQPVGSPLSLECTVEGTSNPNLYWYRQAAGRGLQLLFYSVGIGQISSEVPQNLSASRPQDRQFILSSKKLLLSDSGFYLCAWSVPVGRDYTFGSGTRLTVV.

The chain links TRBV10-2 to TRBJ1-1; no clear D gene. Germline V gives CDR1 WSHSY, CDR2 SAAADI. V lost 6 bases, J lost 5 bases, and 10 bases lay in between. CDR3 size: 12 residues. The CDR3 coding sequence is TGCGCCAGCAGCCTGGGAGAAACTGAAGCTTTCTTT. It yields the protein CASSLGETEAFF.

The chain employs TRBV9 and TRBJ1-2; D gene uncertain. Trimming shortened V by 0 bases and J by 3 bases, and 12 bases separated the two germline ends. The germline CDR1 and CDR2 sequences are SGDLS and YYNGEE. The CDR3 runs 15 residues. The CDR3 sequence: CASSVVPWEDYGYTF. For the CDR3, the DNA is TGTGCCAGCAGCGTAGTTCCCTGGGAGGACTATGGCTACACCTTC.

This rearrangement joins TRBV29-1 to TRBJ2-7; TRBD1 is a possible D gene (6 bases). The V gene's germline CDR1 is SQVTM and CDR2 ANQGSEA. Trimming removed 3 bases from V and 0 bases from J, with 15 bases in between. The CDR3 loop spans 15 amino acids. CDR3 sequence reads: CSVDGQHQLSYEQYF. CDR3 nucleotides: TGCAGCGTTGACGGACAGCACCAGCTCTCCTACGAGCAGTACTTC.

Turning to this clone: A junction end diverges from the germline sequence, so it may reflect a read error. The chain joins TRBV7-7 to TRBJ2-3, with 7 bases lining up with TRBD1. In germline, CDR1 is SSHAT, CDR2 FNYEAQ (reference sequence). This CDR3 has 13 amino acids. Here the CDR3 reads CASSFAGGDTQYF. The DNA of the CDR3 is TGTGCTAGCAGCTTTGCAGGGGGAGATACGCAGTATTTT.

The chain recombines TRBV30 with TRBJ2-3, with D unclear. Germline V gene data show CDR1 as GTSNPN and CDR2 as SVGIG (reference sequence). With 1 base removed from V and 1 base from J, the gap between germline ends came to 3 bases. The CDR3 has 12 residues. CDR3 residues: CAWSAGTDTQYF. CDR3 sequence (DNA): TGTGCCTGGAGTGCGGGCACAGATACGCAGTATTTT.

V is TRBV5-1 and J is TRBJ2-7; TRBD2 aligns across 13 bases. The V gene's germline CDR1 is SGHRS and CDR2 YFSETQ. Trimming took 4 bases from V and 7 from J; bases not matched to a gene: 8. This CDR3 has 15 residues. Written as DNA, the CDR3 is TGCGCCAGCAGCCTAACTAGCGGGGGGGCCGGAGAGCAGTACTTC. Encoded protein: CASSLTSGGAGEQYF. The full variable domain, in which reference TRBV5-1 and TRBJ2-7 provide the parts outside the CDR3, is KAGVTQTPRYLIKTRGQQVTLSCSPISGHRSVSWYQQTPGQGLQFLFEYFSETQRNKGNFPGRFSGRQFSNSRSEMNVSTLELGDSALYLCASSLTSGGAGEQYFGPGTRLTVT.

The chain couples TRBV9 to TRBJ1-2; 8 bases align to TRBD1. V shed 1 base, J shed 4 bases, and the junction held 6 bases outside the gene matches. Germline-derived CDR1 and CDR2 are SGDLS and YYNGEE. This CDR3 comprises 15 residues. The CDR3: CASSVLTGEGYGYTF. CDR3 DNA: TGTGCCAGCAGCGTACTGACAGGGGAGGGCTATGGCTACACCTTC.

Regarding this clone: The same CDR3 can be traced to other DNA sequences in this sample. CDR3: CAWKGQGAAGEKLFF. The CDR3 DNA is TGTGCCTGGAAGGGACAGGGGGCAGCGGGCGAAAAACTGTTTTTT. The rearrangement joins TRBV30 to TRBJ1-4; 12 bases agree with TRBD1. Germline V gene sequence: CDR1 GTSNPN, CDR2 SVGIG (reference sequence). This CDR3 has 15 amino acids. J was trimmed by 8 bases and V by 4 bases; bases with no gene match: 8.

The CDR3 loop reads CASSEQDIRGNTIYF. In nucleotides, the CDR3 is TGTGCCAGCAGTGAACAGGACATTAGGGGAAACACCATATATTTT. The rearrangement joins TRBV6-1 to TRBJ1-3, with a weak D call TRBD1 (5 bases). Germline CDR1 is MNHNS and CDR2 is SASEGT. The CDR3 spans 15 residues. V gave up 2 bases and J gave up 4 bases, with 12 bases separating them.

The V gene is TRBV30, the J gene TRBJ1-2; possible D gene TRBD1, 5 bases. The length of the CDR3 is 13 residues. V dropped 0 bases and J dropped 0 bases, with 5 bases sitting between them. The germline gives CDR1 GTSNPN, CDR2 SVGIG (reference sequence). The CDR3 is CAWSVGANYGYTF. In nucleotides, the CDR3 is TGTGCCTGGAGTGTAGGGGCTAACTATGGCTACACCTTC.

The chain is built from TRBV28 and TRBJ2-7; TRBD2 matches at 9 bases. CDR3 size: 15 residues. Unmatched junction bases numbered 14, after V lost 8 bases and J lost 6 bases. CDR1 and CDR2 (germline): MDHEN, SYDVKM. CDR3 sequence (DNA): TGTGCCAGCTCAGGAGGTAGCGGGGGTTTTATCGAGCAGTACTTC. This encodes CASSGGSGGFIEQYF.

The V call is TRBV6-6, the J call TRBJ1-2; TRBD1 matches at 7 bases. This CDR3 spans 14 amino acids. Germline CDR1 is MNHNY and CDR2 is SVGAGI (reference sequence). Trimming took 5 bases from V and 5 from J; bases not matched to a gene: 8. The CDR3 DNA reads TGTGCCAGCAGTCGACAGGGTATCTCGTATGGCTACACCTTC. This translates into CASSRQGISYGYTF.

This chain links TRBV30 with TRBJ1-6; a possible D gene is TRBD1 (5 bases). The CDR3 has 13 amino acids. Trimming stripped 4 bases from V and 8 bases from J, with 12 bases between. Per germline, CDR1 GTSNPN and CDR2 SVGIG (reference sequence). CDR3 sequence: CAWNRLRDSPLHF. CDR3 nucleotide sequence: TGTGCCTGGAATCGGCTCAGGGATTCACCCCTCCACTTT.

The CDR3 DNA follows: TGCGCCAGCAGCCAAGTTCCACAGGAGAACACTGAAGCTTTCTTT. This sequence encodes CASSQVPQENTEAFF. This sequence joins TRBV4-1 and TRBJ1-1, with D possibly matching TRBD1 (5 bases). Trimming cost V 1 base and J 1 base, with 10 bases left between them. Germline CDR1 is MGHRA and CDR2 is YSYEKL. The CDR3 is made up of 15 amino acids.